The rows below give T cell receptor beta chains drawn from one sample of a study of cytomegalovirus exposure and HLA in healthy donors. The table came from immunoSEQ multiplex PCR; TCRdb's copy has only in-frame clones and leaves some out. Of around 180,000 clones in the sample, around 80% are singletons; the top ten hold approximately 1.5%. Sequencing was carried out using PBMCs. The receptors shown here come from a woman in her 30s in good health and CMV-seropositive. Both conserved end residues are part of each CDR3. The D gene is left open where the match is weak. A row's size may be missing; if present it is once, few, many or a size class.

d_call clone_size j_call v_call cdr3_aa cdr3_nt
TRBD1 NA TRBJ1-1 TRBV18 CASSTRRDSLTNTEAFF TGTGCCAGCTCAACACGCCGGGACAGTCTTACTAACACTGAAGCTTTCTTT
TRBD1 NA TRBJ2-7 TRBV2 CASSGGTEYEQYF TGTGCCAGCAGTGGAGGGACAGAGTACGAGCAGTACTTC
NA NA TRBJ2-2 TRBV5-4 CASSPDIYTGELFF TGTGCCAGCAGTCCGGACATCTACACCGGGGAGCTGTTTTTT
TRBD1 NA TRBJ1-1 TRBV28 CASSTGGVEAFF TGTGCCAGCAGCACAGGGGGCGTTGAAGCTTTCTTT
TRBD2 few TRBJ2-2 TRBV5-1 CASSLGVLAATNTGELFF TGCGCCAGCAGCCTGGGGGTACTAGCGGCAACGAACACCGGGGAGCTGTTTTTT
NA once TRBJ1-1 TRBV14 CASSPDSRTEAFF TGTGCCAGCAGCCCGGACAGTCGAACTGAAGCTTTCTTT
TRBD1 NA TRBJ2-1 TRBV9 CASSVDRGSYNEQFF TGTGCCAGCAGCGTTGACAGGGGATCCTACAATGAGCAGTTCTTC
NA NA TRBJ2-5 TRBV30 CAWSTGLQETQYF TGTGCCTGGAGTACAGGGCTGCAAGAGACCCAGTACTTC
NA NA TRBJ2-7 TRBV7-3 CASSPGTGLSEQYF TGTGCCAGCAGCCCGGGGACTGGCCTCTCCGAGCAGTACTTC
NA few TRBJ2-1 TRBV19 CASSMSLARGSYNEQFF TGTGCCAGTAGTATGAGTCTAGCGCGTGGCTCCTACAATGAGCAGTTCTTC
NA NA TRBJ1-1 TRBV16 CASSQSGGSEAFF TGTGCCAGCAGCCAATCGGGGGGATCAGAAGCTTTCTTT
TRBD1 NA TRBJ2-7 TRBV5-1 CASSPGTGRYEQYF TGCGCCAGCAGCCCAGGGACAGGGAGGTACGAGCAGTACTTC
NA NA TRBJ2-3 TRBV27 CASRPGASTDTQYF TGTGCCAGCAGACCAGGGGCAAGCACAGATACGCAGTATTTT
TRBD1 NA TRBJ2-5 TRBV19 CASSPDSQGAQTQYF TGTGCCAGTAGTCCAGACTCTCAGGGGGCACAGACCCAGTACTTC
TRBD2 NA TRBJ2-7 TRBV10-3 CATGAGAGEQYF TGTGCCACCGGAGCGGGAGCGGGTGAGCAGTACTTC
NA NA TRBJ2-2 TRBV2 CASSGHRASNTGELFF TGTGCCAGCAGTGGACACAGGGCATCGAACACCGGGGAGCTGTTTTTT
TRBD2 few TRBJ2-1 TRBV5-4 CASSLELSSGDGDEQFF TGTGCCAGCAGCTTAGAGCTGTCTAGCGGTGATGGGGATGAGCAGTTCTTC
NA few TRBJ2-7 TRBV5-4 CASSQGGTANSYEQYF TGTGCCAGCAGCCAAGGCGGGACAGCAAATTCCTACGAGCAGTACTTC
TRBD1 NA TRBJ2-5 TRBV19 CASSSQGAKTQYF TGTGCCAGTAGTTCCCAGGGGGCCAAGACCCAGTACTTC
TRBD1 NA TRBJ1-1 TRBV30 CAWTADRVGEAFF TGTGCCTGGACTGCGGACAGGGTCGGCGAAGCTTTCTTT
NA NA TRBJ2-7 TRBV15 CATSRAYYEQYF TGTGCCACCAGCAGAGCGTACTACGAGCAGTACTTC
NA NA TRBJ2-7 TRBV29-1 CSVEFETGKIYEQYF TGCAGCGTTGAATTCGAGACAGGTAAAATCTACGAGCAGTACTTC
TRBD1 NA TRBJ1-4 TRBV28 CASSSGTGGRNEKLFF TGTGCCAGCAGTTCAGGGACAGGGGGCCGGAATGAAAAACTGTTTTTT
NA few TRBJ2-7 TRBV2 CASSEAPGVGIDEQYF TGTGCCAGCAGTGAAGCGCCGGGGGTAGGGATCGACGAGCAGTACTTC
TRBD1 NA TRBJ1-2 TRBV7-8 CASSLGTGGYGYTF TGTGCCAGCAGCTTAGGGACAGGGGGCTATGGCTACACCTTC
NA NA TRBJ2-7 TRBV25-1 CASSRLTYEQYF TGTGCCAGCAGCCGACTGACCTACGAGCAGTACTTC
NA few TRBJ2-2 TRBV28 CASSGRQVGTGELFF TGTGCCAGCAGTGGCCGACAGGTGGGCACCGGGGAGCTGTTTTTT
TRBD1 NA TRBJ1-1 TRBV10-2 CASSEFQGQVNTEAFF TGCGCCAGCAGTGAGTTTCAAGGACAGGTAAACACTGAAGCTTTCTTT
TRBD1 NA TRBJ1-1 TRBV25-1 CASRGGVNTEAFF TGTGCCAGCAGAGGGGGCGTCAATACTGAAGCTTTCTTT
TRBD1 NA TRBJ2-7 TRBV29-1 CSVEGEGAIEQYF TGCAGCGTTGAAGGTGAGGGGGCGATCGAGCAGTACTTC
NA NA TRBJ2-7 TRBV4-3 CASSPTSGGIYEQYF TGCGCCAGCAGCCCGACTAGTGGAGGAATCTACGAGCAGTACTTC
NA NA TRBJ2-7 TRBV30 CAWSEGIAYEQYF TGTGCCTGGAGCGAGGGAATAGCCTACGAGCAGTACTTC
NA many TRBJ1-1 TRBV4-1 CASSPRTANTEAFF TGCGCCAGCAGCCCCCGGACAGCCAACACTGAAGCTTTCTTT
TRBD1 NA TRBJ1-2 TRBV28 CASSTRGGHYGYTF TGTGCCAGCAGTACCCGAGGGGGCCACTATGGCTACACCTTC
TRBD1 NA TRBJ1-1 TRBV28 CASSFSGGTEAFF TGTGCCAGCAGTTTTTCAGGGGGCACTGAAGCTTTCTTT
TRBD1 NA TRBJ1-2 TRBV27 CASSLDRAGYGYTF TGTGCCAGCAGTTTAGACAGGGCGGGCTATGGCTACACCTTC
TRBD1 few TRBJ1-2 TRBV7-8 CASSRDSYGYTF TGTGCCAGCAGCCGGGACAGCTATGGCTACACCTTC
TRBD2 NA TRBJ2-5 TRBV11-3 CASSLIAGEQETQYF TGTGCCAGCAGCTTGATAGCGGGAGAACAAGAGACCCAGTACTTC
TRBD1 NA TRBJ1-1 TRBV28 CASSLVGTGLNTEAFF TGTGCCAGCAGTTTAGTGGGGACAGGCTTGAACACTGAAGCTTTCTTT
TRBD1 NA TRBJ2-7 TRBV29-1 CSVVGDRGHEQYF TGCAGCGTTGTCGGGGACAGGGGTCACGAGCAGTACTTC